These T cell receptor beta chains were read from a single sample in a study of T cell changes during pregnancy in multiple sclerosis. Generated by immunoSEQ multiplex PCR, the TCRdb table keeps only in-frame clones and is missing some. The table lists 90,000 to 95,000 clones, 80% to 95% of them singletons. Sequencing used peripheral blood, obtained in the first trimester of pregnancy. The receptors shown here come from a female donor with multiple sclerosis, enrolled in a pregnancy study. Both conserved end residues are part of each CDR3. Fields, in order: D gene, J gene, V gene, CDR3 DNA, CDR3 protein. A D gene is named only where the DNA matches it firmly.

D: TRBD1
J: TRBJ1-1
V: TRBV6-5
DNA: TGTGCCAGCAGCCGGGGACAGGGGGCGTCATCTTTCTTT
CDR3: CASSRGQGASSFF

D: NA
J: TRBJ1-5
V: TRBV18
DNA: TGTGCCAGCTCACTGTCGGGATATCAGCCCCAGCATTTT
CDR3: CASSLSGYQPQHF

D: NA
J: TRBJ2-6
V: TRBV4-1
DNA: TGCGCCAGCAGCCAATGGCAGGGTTTCAGCTCTGGGGCCAACGTCCTGACTTTC
CDR3: CASSQWQGFSSGANVLTF

D: TRBD1
J: TRBJ1-1
V: TRBV7-6
DNA: TGTGCCAGCAGCTTCACAGGGGTAGGCACTGAAGCTTTCTTT
CDR3: CASSFTGVGTEAFF

D: TRBD1
J: TRBJ1-5
V: TRBV5-4
DNA: TGTGCCAGCAGCTTGGGGACAGGTGATCAGCCCCAGCATTTT
CDR3: CASSLGTGDQPQHF

D: TRBD2
J: TRBJ2-1
V: TRBV15
DNA: TGTGCCACCAGCAGAGTAGACCTAGCGGGGGACAATGAGCAGTTCTTC
CDR3: CATSRVDLAGDNEQFF

D: NA
J: TRBJ1-1
V: TRBV28
DNA: TGTGCCAGCAGTCCCCCCGATGGGGGGGCCACTGAAGCTTTCTTT
CDR3: CASSPPDGGATEAFF

D: TRBD1
J: TRBJ2-2
V: TRBV9
DNA: TGTGCCAGCAGCATGGGACAGTTCGGCACCGGGGAGCTGTTTTTT
CDR3: CASSMGQFGTGELFF

D: NA
J: TRBJ2-2
V: TRBV27
DNA: TGTGCCAGCAAGATGGGACTCTTCACCGGGGAGCTGTTTTTT
CDR3: CASKMGLFTGELFF

D: TRBD2
J: TRBJ2-2
V: TRBV7-6
DNA: TGTGCCAGCAGCGCCGGGGGGGCGAACACCGGGGAGCTGTTTTTT
CDR3: CASSAGGANTGELFF